This T cell receptor beta chain emerged from a study of CD8+ T cells in alopecia areata. Investigators isolated RNA and reverse transcribed it into cDNA to act as the sequencing template. TCRdb's copy holds only in-frame clones and misses some; the assay was immunoSEQ multiplex PCR. The data hold tens of thousands of clones, with about 83% observed a single time. About this clone: Its antigen is unidentified.

Regarding the study as a whole: Between patients, shared TCR sequences were less clear than in mice. This was possibly due in part to HLA diversity in the patient population.

The receptor was derived from a human donor with alopecia areata. Specimen: NKG2D-low CD8+ T cells sorted from blood.

In DNA, the CDR3 is TGTGCCAGCAGCGTAGAGGCACAGCTCGTTGGCTATGGCTACACCTTC. Translating it yields CASSVEAQLVGYGYTF. The chain couples TRBV9 to TRBJ1-2; D remains unclear. The germline CDR1 and CDR2 sequences are SGDLS and YYNGEE. Deletions cut 0 bases from V and 4 bases from J, with 16 bases between. The CDR3 sequence is 16 residues long. The variable domain in full, with the rest retrieved from reference TRBV9 and TRBJ1-2, is DSGVTQTPKHLITATGQRVTLRCSPRSGDLSVYWYQQSLDQGLQFLIQYYNGEERAKGNILERFSAQQFPDLHSELNLSSLELGDSALYFCASSVEAQLVGYGYTFGSGTRLTVV.